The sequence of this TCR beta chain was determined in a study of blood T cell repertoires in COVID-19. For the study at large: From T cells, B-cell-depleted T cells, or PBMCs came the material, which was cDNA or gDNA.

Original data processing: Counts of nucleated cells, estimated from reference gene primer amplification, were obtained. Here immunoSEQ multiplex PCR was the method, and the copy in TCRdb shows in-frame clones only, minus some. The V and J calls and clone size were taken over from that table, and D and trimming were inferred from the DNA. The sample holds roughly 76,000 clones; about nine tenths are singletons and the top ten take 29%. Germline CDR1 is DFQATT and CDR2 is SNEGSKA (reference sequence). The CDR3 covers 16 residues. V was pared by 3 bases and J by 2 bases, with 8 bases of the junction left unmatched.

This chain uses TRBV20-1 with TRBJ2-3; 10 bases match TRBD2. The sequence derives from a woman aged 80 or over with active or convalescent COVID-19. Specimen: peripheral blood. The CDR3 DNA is TGCAGTGCTAGTGGATTAGCGGGGGGATACACAGATACGCAGTATTTT. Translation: CSASGLAGGYTDTQYF.